A single sample is the source of the 8 T cell receptor beta chains below, sequenced in a study of CD8 T cells in Susac syndrome. Random hexamers were used to reverse transcribe the RNA input (roughly 0.5 to 1 ug). One entry per CDR3 protein, called by TCRdb with MiXCR from the immunoSEQ multiplex PCR reads. The data show a few hundred thousand distinct CDR3 sequences, with 75% to 85% seen just once and about 0.22% held by the top ten. The sequenced sample was CD8+ T cells from PBMCs. Receptors were obtained from a human donor with multiple sclerosis.

The chain combines TRBV4-3 with TRBJ2-7; D gene uncertain. The ends were cut back, 0 bases at V and 12 bases at J, with 15 bases in the middle. Germline-derived CDR1 and CDR2 are LGHNA and YSLEER. The CDR3 spans 13 residues. CDR3 sequence reads: CASSQDWSSDPYF. As DNA, the CDR3 is TGCGCCAGCAGCCAAGATTGGTCTTCGGACCCGTACTTC.

V usage is TRBV7-9 and J usage is TRBJ2-7, with D unresolved. The CDR3 covers 14 residues. Germline V gene sequence: CDR1 SEHNR, CDR2 FQNEAQ (reference sequence). V lost 5 bases and J 2 bases, leaving 13 bases between the germline ends. The CDR3 region is CASSAPLSPYEQYF. The DNA for the CDR3 is TGTGCCAGCAGCGCCCCCCTAAGCCCCTACGAGCAGTACTTC.

This rearrangement joins TRBV24-1 to TRBJ1-1; D is ambiguous. This CDR3 is 13 amino acids long. Germline CDR1 reads KGHDR; CDR2 reads SFDVKD. V was pared by 4 bases and J by 5 bases, with 10 bases between. The DNA of the CDR3 is TGTGCCACCAGTGACTTTGGTTGGACTGAAGCTTTCTTT. The encoded protein is CATSDFGWTEAFF.

The CDR3 sequence: CASSLYIPRGEQYF. In DNA, the CDR3 is TGTGCCAGCAGTTTATACATCCCACGGGGCGAGCAGTACTTC. The chain links TRBV28 to TRBJ2-7; D might be TRBD2 (5 bases). This CDR3 region has 14 residues. With 1 base removed from V and 6 bases from J, the gap between germline ends came to 13 bases. Germline loops: CDR1 MDHEN, CDR2 SYDVKM. Using reference TRBV28 and TRBJ2-7 for the parts outside the CDR3, the full variable domain is DVKVTQSSRYLVKRTGEKVFLECVQDMDHENMFWYRQDPGLGLRLIYFSYDVKMKEKGDIPEGYSVSREKKERFSLILESASTNQTSMYLCASSLYIPRGEQYFGPGTRLTVT.

The chain couples TRBV7-9 to TRBJ1-1; D not certain. V was pared by 4 bases and J by 1 base, with 7 bases between. The CDR3 consists of 13 residues. CDR1 SEHNR and CDR2 FQNEAQ come from the germline V gene (reference sequence). Here the CDR3 DNA reads TGTGCCAGCAGCTCTGTACCGAACACTGAAGCTTTCTTT. This gives the protein CASSSVPNTEAFF.

The chain is built from TRBV7-9 and TRBJ2-7; D possibly matches TRBD1 or TRBD2 (5 bases each). The CDR3 has 12 amino acids. In germline, CDR1 is SEHNR, CDR2 FQNEAQ (reference sequence). V was trimmed by 5 bases and J by 6 bases, leaving 11 bases between them. CDR3 coding DNA: TGTGCCAGCAGCCGGGGCCCTTCCGAGCAGTACTTC. Amino acid sequence: CASSRGPSEQYF.

The chain combines TRBV27 with TRBJ2-7; D not certain. The length of the CDR3 is 16 residues. Germline V gene lookup returns CDR1 MNHEY and CDR2 SMNVEV (reference sequence). V dropped 0 bases and J dropped 4 bases, with 16 bases sitting between them. The CDR3 protein is CASSLSYTLPLYEQYF. CDR3 sequence (DNA): TGTGCCAGCAGTTTATCGTACACCCTCCCGTTATACGAGCAGTACTTC.

This chain joins TRBV20-1 and TRBJ2-7, with D possibly called TRBD1 or TRBD2 (5 bases each). The germline CDR1 and CDR2 sequences are DFQATT and SNEGSKA (reference sequence). This CDR3 comprises 14 residues. Trimming took off 7 bases at V and 1 base at J, with 17 bases between the two ends. The CDR3, as DNA: TGCAGTGGCAGCCGGGACGTAGGATCCTACGAGCAGTACTTC. It encodes CSGSRDVGSYEQYF.